These T cell receptor beta chains were read from a single sample in a study of cytomegalovirus exposure and HLA in healthy donors. TCRdb's table, derived via immunoSEQ multiplex PCR, lists solely in-frame clones and lacks some. In the table there are about 140,000 clones, more than 70% of which are singletons. Specimen: PBMCs. The receptors shown here come from a man between 35 and 55 years old in good health and CMV-seronegative. Both conserved end residues are part of each CDR3. The order of the fields is D gene, V gene, clone size, J gene, CDR3 protein, CDR3 DNA. D genes are given only for firm matches. The listing skips clone size in some rows; elsewhere it reads once, few, many or a size class.

>NA|TRBV29-1|NA|TRBJ2-3
CSVEQGTDTQYF
TGCAGCGTAGAGCAGGGCACAGATACGCAGTATTTT
>NA|TRBV7-9|NA|TRBJ1-2
CASSLRRQGANYGYTF
TGTGCCAGCAGCCTAAGGCGGCAGGGCGCTAACTATGGCTACACCTTC
>NA|TRBV10-2|NA|TRBJ2-7
CASSEKGTPRGQYF
TGCGCCAGCAGTGAAAAGGGAACCCCACGGGGGCAGTACTTC
>TRBD1|TRBV19|NA|TRBJ1-2
CASSAGQPSVGYTF
TGTGCCAGTAGTGCGGGACAGCCGAGTGTTGGCTACACCTTC
>NA|TRBV5-1|NA|TRBJ1-1
CASSLGPGSSEAFF
TGCGCCAGCAGCTTGGGCCCGGGATCCTCTGAAGCTTTCTTT
>NA|TRBV14|NA|TRBJ2-3
CASSQSAGYTDTQYF
TGTGCCAGCAGCCAATCGGCAGGATACACAGATACGCAGTATTTT
>TRBD1|TRBV27|NA|TRBJ1-6
CASSLGQGTNNSPLHF
TGTGCCAGCAGTCTGGGACAGGGGACTAATAATTCACCCCTCCACTTT
>TRBD2|TRBV5-6|once|TRBJ2-3
CASSFGLAGGSTDTQYF
TGTGCCAGCAGCTTTGGACTAGCGGGGGGATCCACAGATACGCAGTATTTT
>TRBD1|TRBV13|NA|TRBJ1-6
CASSYTGGVSYNSPLHF
TGTGCCAGCAGCTATACAGGGGGAGTCTCCTATAATTCACCCCTCCACTTT
>TRBD2|TRBV9|NA|TRBJ2-2
CASSVTSGGTGELFF
TGTGCCAGCAGCGTAACTAGCGGGGGGACCGGGGAGCTGTTTTTT
>NA|TRBV5-1|NA|TRBJ1-3
CASSALTGTGNTIYF
TGCGCCAGCAGCGCCCTCACAGGGACTGGAAACACCATATATTTT
>TRBD2|TRBV4-2|NA|TRBJ2-5
CASSLFVGTSGNQETQYF
TGTGCCAGCAGCCTCTTTGTTGGGACTAGCGGAAACCAAGAGACCCAGTACTTC
>NA|TRBV5-5|NA|TRBJ2-1
CATRTGDPSYNEQFF
TGTGCCACCCGTACGGGGGATCCCTCCTACAATGAGCAGTTCTTC
>NA|TRBV5-6|few|TRBJ2-5
CASMVSGDHETQYF
TGTGCCAGCATGGTGTCAGGGGACCACGAGACCCAGTACTTC
>NA|TRBV15|NA|TRBJ1-2
CATSRPGSRIGGYTF
TGTGCCACCAGCAGACCCGGTTCCAGGATAGGTGGCTACACCTTC